This T cell receptor beta chain was documented in a study of blood T cell repertoires in COVID-19. CDR1 is SGHVS, CDR2 FNYEAQ, per germline. The CDR3 loop spans 13 amino acids. V was clipped by 5 bases and J by 8 bases, with 15 bases between them. Clones were sequenced by immunoSEQ multiplex PCR, and TCRdb holds only the in-frame ones, with some missing. This sample has over 80,000 clones; roughly 86% occur once, and the top ten carry roughly 21%. This TCR was recovered from a human donor in a cohort sampled during active COVID-19. Sequencing used peripheral blood. V usage is TRBV7-6 and J usage is TRBJ1-2; D not certain. The CDR3 loop is CASSLEWSGGYTF. The CDR3 nucleotides read TGTGCCAGCAGCCTAGAATGGTCCGGGGGCTACACCTTC.